The 8 T cell receptor beta chains reported below all come from one sample, sequenced in a study of Tregs in tolerant kidney transplant recipients. The protocol was immunoSEQ multiplex PCR, while the TCRdb copy is restricted to in-frame clones and leaves out a portion. This sample has more than 70,000 clones, with around 90% found just once. Recipients received nonmyeloablative bone marrow transplants from related graft donors, with transient mixed chimerism. The sequences come from CD4+ T cells from blood (PBMCs), collected 24 months after the transplant. Receptors were obtained from a human patient who received a combined kidney and bone marrow transplant. A subset of T cells may come from the graft donor.

The rearrangement links TRBV6-5 to TRBJ2-2, with D tentatively TRBD1 (5 bases). Trimming shortened V by 5 bases and J by 4 bases, and 14 bases separated the two germline ends. CDR1 MNHEY and CDR2 SVGAGI come from the germline V gene. The CDR3 is 15 residues long. CDR3 nucleotide sequence: TGTGCCAGCAGTCCTCGGACAAGACCCACCGGGGAGCTGTTTTTT. Encoded protein: CASSPRTRPTGELFF.

CDR3 amino acids: CASSLGRGAHYGYTF. CDR3 sequence (DNA): TGTGCCAGCAGCTTGGGTCGGGGGGCGCACTATGGCTACACCTTC. The chain uses TRBV5-4 and TRBJ1-2; maybe TRBD1 (6 bases). Germline loops: CDR1 SGHNT, CDR2 YYREEE (reference sequence). The V end lost 0 bases, the J end lost 3 bases, and 12 bases lay between the germline ends. The CDR3 length is 15 residues.

The chain links TRBV19 to TRBJ2-3, with D possibly being TRBD2 (6 bases). CDR3 size: 13 residues. The germline V gene has CDR1 LNHDA and CDR2 SQIVND (reference sequence). Trimming cost V 4 bases and J 10 bases, with 15 bases left between them. CDR3 nucleotide sequence: TGTGCCAGTAGTACCGATGGCGGGATCGCGCAGTATTTT. Translating it yields CASSTDGGIAQYF.

The chain employs TRBV29-1 and TRBJ1-2; D gene unclear. The CDR3 is 15 residues long. Per the germline V gene, CDR1 is SQVTM and CDR2 is ANQGSEA. Trimming left V 3 bases short and J 0 bases short, with 14 bases between. The CDR3 region has the DNA TGCAGCGTTGAGGAGGGTCCCTCAGCTAACTATGGCTACACCTTC. This codes for CSVEEGPSANYGYTF.

The chain combines TRBV5-1 with TRBJ2-7, with 7 bases that match TRBD2. The trim removed 5 bases at V and 2 bases at J, leaving 4 bases unmatched. The CDR3 sequence is 13 residues long. CDR1 and CDR2 (germline): SGHRS, YFSETQ. CDR3 amino acids: CASRVREAYEQYF. The CDR3 DNA follows: TGCGCCAGCAGAGTACGGGAGGCCTACGAGCAGTACTTC.

The chain joins TRBV4-1 to TRBJ1-2, with 8 positions matching TRBD1. V dropped 3 bases and J dropped 2; count of bases not matched to a gene: 26. CDR1 and CDR2 (germline): MGHRA, YSYEKL. CDR3 size: 22 residues. The CDR3 is CASSQVFRDRTDPFGTNYGYTF. The CDR3 DNA reads as TGCGCCAGCAGCCAGGTATTCCGGGACAGGACCGATCCATTTGGAACCAACTATGGCTACACCTTC.

This chain links TRBV9 with TRBJ2-7; 15 positions match TRBD2. Trimming at V came to 4 bases and at J to 2 bases, leaving 10 bases not matched to a gene. Germline V gene data show CDR1 as SGDLS and CDR2 as YYNGEE. This CDR3 spans 18 amino acids. CDR3 sequence reads: CASSPGLAGGPVPYEQYF. CDR3 bases: TGTGCCAGCAGCCCCGGACTAGCGGGAGGGCCGGTCCCCTACGAGCAGTACTTC.

The genes are TRBV5-1 and TRBJ2-2; TRBD2 matches at 8 bases. Per germline, CDR1 SGHRS and CDR2 YFSETQ. J gave up 8 bases and V 5 bases, and 14 bases lay outside the gene matches. The CDR3 length is 16 residues. The CDR3 is CASRPRTGGESGELFF. The CDR3 region has the DNA TGCGCCAGCAGACCCCGGACGGGGGGGGAATCGGGGGAGCTGTTTTTT.